This record covers a single T cell receptor beta chain. Germline V CDR1 and CDR2: MDHEN, SYDVKM. The CDR3 loop spans 12 amino acids. The ends were cut back, 1 base at V and 11 bases at J, with 9 bases in the middle. The source of the sample is a study of blood T cells in healthy people across ages. Alongside a J-beta primer mix, a sample-barcoded 5' primer served in a second PCR lasting about 7 to 12 cycles. The authors tagged each cDNA molecule using a template-switch adaptor with 12 random nucleotides. TCRdb itself ran the 5' RACE reads through MiXCR, one entry per CDR3 protein. The data show roughly 2 million distinct CDR3 sequences, with about 49% seen just once and over 2% held by the top ten.

The chain recombines TRBV28 with TRBJ2-1; D gene ambiguous. Sequencing was performed on blood. This receptor was obtained from a middle-aged woman in good health. The CDR3 coding sequence is TGTGCCAGCAGTTTATTGGGTCCCAAGCAGTTCTTC. Translated, it gives CASSLLGPKQFF.